Each of the 9 T cell receptor beta chains below was sequenced from the same sample in a study of CD8 T cells in ankylosing spondylitis. TCRdb independently ran MiXCR on the 5' RACE reads; one entry per CDR3 protein. The data show some 250,000 distinct CDR3 sequences, approximately 9% seen once. The sample was blood, either unsorted or a sorted T cell fraction (not recorded which). These receptors all stem from a male donor with ankylosing spondylitis or in good health (not recorded which).

In this sample, this clonotype turned up a few times. The rearrangement links TRBV5-5 to TRBJ1-2; no clear D gene. Trimming left V 1 base short and J 2 bases short, with 12 bases between. Germline V gene lookup returns CDR1 SGHKS and CDR2 YYEKEE (reference sequence). The CDR3 is 15 residues long. The CDR3 DNA follows: TGTGCCAGCAGCTTGTTTGGTCGGAACAACTATGGCTACACCTTC. Residues: CASSLFGRNNYGYTF.

The table lists this clonotype with many counts. This chain joins TRBV12-3 or TRBV12-4 and TRBJ2-3; the D is unclear. Trimming removed 4 bases from V and 6 bases from J, with 8 bases in between. The CDR3 covers 12 residues. The CDR3 is CASSSSIDTQYF. The CDR3 DNA reads TGTGCCAGCAGTTCTAGTATCGATACGCAGTATTTT.

This clonotype was seen only a few times. The CDR3 here is CASSLASGRLYEQYF. In DNA form, the CDR3 reads TGTGCCAGCAGCCTCGCTAGCGGGAGACTGTACGAGCAGTACTTC. The rearrangement uses TRBV3-1 and TRBJ2-7; 10 bases are a match to TRBD2. Germline trimming cut 4 bases from V and 4 bases from J; bases unmatched to any gene: 7. This CDR3 has 15 amino acids. From germline, CDR1 is LGHDT and CDR2 YNNKEL (reference sequence).

The table lists this clonotype with many counts. The chain recombines TRBV7-9 with TRBJ2-5, with D tentatively TRBD1 (6 bases). Trimming shortened V by 2 bases and J by 0 bases, and 10 bases separated the two germline ends. The CDR3 extends over 15 amino acids. In germline, CDR1 is SEHNR, CDR2 FQNEAQ (reference sequence). DNA for the CDR3: TGTGCCAGCAGCTTATTTCGGGACAACCAAGAGACCCAGTACTTC. It is translated as CASSLFRDNQETQYF.

This clonotype showed up many times. The chain is built from TRBV7-9 and TRBJ2-2; D perhaps matches TRBD1 (6 bases). Between the trimmed V and J ends, which lost 5 bases and 7 bases, there was a span of 11 bases. This CDR3 has 13 amino acids. Germline V gives CDR1 SEHNR, CDR2 FQNEAQ (reference sequence). The CDR3 nucleotides are TGTGCCAGCAGCCACAGGGAAGGCGGGGAGCTGTTTTTT. Translation gives CASSHREGGELFF.

This clonotype showed up just a few times. The J gene is TRBJ2-3, the V gene TRBV28; 7 bases line up with TRBD1. From germline, CDR1 is MDHEN and CDR2 SYDVKM. Trimming took 6 bases from V and 4 from J; bases not matched to a gene: 7. The CDR3 runs to 14 residues. CDR3 DNA sequence: TGTGCCAGCAGCCCGACGACAGGGTCAGATACGCAGTATTTT. It specifies CASSPTTGSDTQYF. Full variable domain (remainder filled in from reference TRBV28 and TRBJ2-3): DVKVTQSSRYLVKRTGEKVFLECVQDMDHENMFWYRQDPGLGLRLIYFSYDVKMKEKGDIPEGYSVSREKKERFSLILESASTNQTSMYLCASSPTTGSDTQYFGPGTRLTVL.

There are many counts of this clonotype. This chain uses TRBV20-1 with TRBJ2-4; D unresolved. Germline-derived CDR1 and CDR2 are DFQATT and SNEGSKA (reference sequence). V shed 7 bases and J shed 0 bases, with 7 bases lying between them. The CDR3 is 12 amino acids. The CDR3 loop is CSGSLAKNIQYF. The CDR3 coding sequence is TGCAGTGGCTCCCTAGCCAAAAACATTCAGTACTTC.

This clonotype was observed at least ten times. The chain links TRBV20-1 to TRBJ1-1; 10 bases match TRBD1. The V segment lost 5 bases and the J segment 1 base; nucleotides outside the gene matches: 7. Per the germline V gene, CDR1 is DFQATT and CDR2 is SNEGSKA (reference sequence). This CDR3 is built from 15 residues. This chain's CDR3 is CSAEGQGNRNTEAFF. The CDR3 DNA reads as TGCAGTGCTGAGGGACAGGGGAATAGGAACACTGAAGCTTTCTTT.

This clonotype was seen at least ten times. The genes are TRBV7-2 and TRBJ2-7, with a possible D match to TRBD2 (6 bases). The CDR3 is 14 residues long. Germline values: CDR1 SGHTA, CDR2 FQGNSA. The V and J ends lost 0 bases and 2 bases respectively, with 8 bases between them. CDR3 sequence reads: CASSLASGPYEQYF. In DNA form, the CDR3 reads TGTGCCAGCAGCTTAGCTAGCGGTCCCTACGAGCAGTACTTC.